This is a list of T cell receptor beta chains from one sample in a study of a mutant IDH1 vaccine in newly diagnosed glioma. Sequencing used immunoSEQ multiplex PCR; TCRdb keeps in-frame clones, though not all of them. This table holds about 68,000 clones, roughly 83% found once. The antigens of these receptors remain unknown. Sequenced here: PBMCs, sampled from a glioma patient whose treatment included an IDH1 peptide vaccine. The receptors derive from a man between 18 and 29 years old with glioma. Each CDR3 is given with its conserved first and last residue. A D gene is named only where the DNA matches it firmly. Only part of the rows carry a size: once, few, many, or a class if the clone is expanded.

d_gene	v_gene	abundance	j_gene	CDR3nt	CDR3aa
-	TRBV7-9	-	TRBJ1-2	TGTGCCAGCAGAGACGGACTATCTTCAGGCTACACCTTC	CASRDGLSSGYTF
TRBD1	TRBV7-9	-	TRBJ2-3	TGTGCCAGCAGCGCTGGGACAGGGCCTTCCACAGATACGCAGTATTTT	CASSAGTGPSTDTQYF
-	TRBV2	once	TRBJ2-6	TGTGCCAGCAGGGAGCACTCTGGGGCCAACGTCCTGACTTTC	CASREHSGANVLTF
-	TRBV11-2	-	TRBJ2-7	TGTGCCAGCAGCTTAAGCGCATACGAGCAGTACTTC	CASSLSAYEQYF
-	TRBV30	-	TRBJ1-3	TGTGCCTGGAGTGTAAGGGGGTTATTGAGGGGAAACACCATATATTTT	CAWSVRGLLRGNTIYF
-	TRBV27	-	TRBJ1-5	TGTGCCAGCAGTTTGACGGGGCATCAGCCCCAGCATTTT	CASSLTGHQPQHF
-	TRBV30	few	TRBJ1-1	TGTGCCTGGCGACGGGACACTGAAGCTTTCTTT	CAWRRDTEAFF
-	TRBV6-5	once	TRBJ1-5	TGTGCCAGCAGTCGGACAGTCGGTCAGCCCCAGCATTTT	CASSRTVGQPQHF
TRBD1	TRBV19	-	TRBJ1-1	TGTGCCAGTAGTATAGTAGCAGGGGGGTTCACTGAAGCTTTCTTT	CASSIVAGGFTEAFF
TRBD2	TRBV10-3	-	TRBJ2-1	TGTGCCATCAGTGAACCTAGCGGGGCTTACAATGAGCAGTTCTTC	CAISEPSGAYNEQFF
TRBD1	TRBV19	few	TRBJ1-1	TGTGCCAGTAGTTCCGGACAGGCGTCGAACACTGAAGCTTTCTTT	CASSSGQASNTEAFF
-	TRBV4-1	-	TRBJ1-3	TGCGCCAGCAGCCAAGAAGGGAGCCTCTCTGGAAACACCATATATTTT	CASSQEGSLSGNTIYF